The 25 T cell receptor beta chains in this list originate from one sample, sequenced in a study of cytomegalovirus exposure and HLA in healthy donors (dated by TCRdb to the late 2010s). Receptor libraries were prepared by the immunoSEQ multiplex PCR assay. The multiplex PCR relied on a mix of 60 forward primers for TCR Vbeta segments and 13 reverse primers for TCR Jbeta segments. In its TCRdb copy, this immuneACCESS table keeps in-frame sequences only and misses some clones. Where compared with another copy, unresolved V genes explain less than half of these, and the others have no known cause. The sample contains about 160,000 clones, around 77% of them found a single time. The ten top clones hold roughly 3.5% of the sample. Sequencing was done on a sample of PBMCs. The source of these receptors is a young man in good health and CMV-seropositive.

V usage is TRBV11-1 and J usage is TRBJ2-5; 7 bases are a match to TRBD2. The V segment lost 4 bases and the J segment 1 base; nucleotides outside the gene matches: 3. Germline values: CDR1 SGHAT, CDR2 FQDESV (reference sequence). CDR3 length: 14 amino acids. CDR3 loop: CASSSLAVQETQYF. The CDR3 bases are TGTGCCAGCAGCTCCCTAGCGGTCCAAGAGACCCAGTACTTC.

The chain uses TRBV10-3 and TRBJ2-3; D is uncertain. Germline V gene sequence: CDR1 ENHRY, CDR2 SYGVKD. V gave up 3 bases and J gave up 4 bases, with 11 bases separating them. This CDR3 is built from 14 residues. CDR3 in DNA: TGTGCCATCAGTGACGCCCGGTTGGCAGATACGCAGTATTTT. Its protein product is CAISDARLADTQYF.

The V gene is TRBV6-6, the J gene TRBJ2-5; D perhaps matches TRBD2 (5 bases). The J call could be wrong; TRBJ2-7 is a better fit for the DNA end. The CDR3 spans 13 residues. Germline CDR1 is MNHNY and CDR2 is SVGAGI (reference sequence). The CDR3 here is CASIRGMGNEQYF. The CDR3 coding sequence is TGTGCCAGCATTCGAGGGATGGGGAACGAGCAGTACTTC.

J is TRBJ1-2 and V is TRBV7-9; TRBD1 aligns across 7 bases. The germline gives CDR1 SEHNR, CDR2 FQNEAQ (reference sequence). Trimming at V came to 5 bases and at J to 2 bases, leaving 8 bases not matched to a gene. The CDR3 extends over 15 amino acids. CDR3 in DNA: TGTGCCAGCAGCCCCTCGGACAGGCCGAACTATGGCTACACCTTC. This encodes CASSPSDRPNYGYTF. Together with reference TRBV7-9 and TRBJ1-2, the CDR3 gives the full variable domain: DTGVSQNPRHKITKRGQNVTFRCDPISEHNRLYWYRQTLGQGPEFLTYFQNEAQLEKSRLLSDRFSAERPKGSFSTLEIQRTEQGDSAMYLCASSPSDRPNYGYTFGSGTRLTVV.

The chain joins TRBV7-2 to TRBJ2-3; maybe TRBD2 (6 bases). This CDR3 is built from 15 residues. Germline CDR1 is SGHTA and CDR2 is FQGNSA. V shed 3 bases and J shed 2 bases, with 12 bases lying between them. The CDR3 nucleotides are TGTGCCAGCAGCTTCGGGGGAACTAACACAGATACGCAGTATTTT. Translated: CASSFGGTNTDTQYF.

The genes are TRBV6-5 and TRBJ2-7, with D maybe TRBD2 (6 bases). This CDR3 has 15 residues. Germline CDR1 reads MNHEY; CDR2 reads SVGAGI. The ends were cut back, 6 bases at V and 5 bases at J, with 20 bases in the middle. CDR3 loop: CASRTSLLNDHEQYF. CDR3 DNA sequence: TGTGCCAGCAGAACTAGCCTGCTTAACGACCACGAGCAGTACTTC.

The chain's CDR3 is CSVFSSYEQYF. The CDR3 region has the DNA TGCAGCGTTTTCAGCTCCTACGAGCAGTACTTC. The V and J genes are TRBV29-1 and TRBJ2-7; no clear D gene. Germline V lookup: CDR1 SQVTM, CDR2 ANQGSEA. Trimming took off 5 bases at V and 0 bases at J, with 5 bases between the two ends. The CDR3 loop spans 11 amino acids.

The rearrangement links TRBV4-1 to TRBJ1-2, with TRBD1 matching over 9 bases. The trim removed 2 bases at V and 3 bases at J, leaving 7 bases unmatched. Per the germline V gene, CDR1 is MGHRA and CDR2 is YSYEKL. The CDR3 runs 16 residues. The CDR3 protein is CASSQTGQGPHYGYTF. DNA of the CDR3: TGCGCCAGCAGCCAAACGGGACAGGGTCCTCACTATGGCTACACCTTC.

The chain couples TRBV5-6 to TRBJ2-1, with 9 bases aligning to TRBD2. CDR3 length: 16 amino acids. With 6 bases clipped from V and 7 bases from J, the junction kept 14 bases outside the gene matches. Per the germline V gene, CDR1 is SGHDT and CDR2 is YYEEEE. CDR3 loop: CASNWGVSGGHNEQFF. In nucleotides, the CDR3 is TGTGCCAGCAACTGGGGGGTTAGCGGGGGCCATAATGAGCAGTTCTTC.

This clone was detected a few times. The gene calls are TRBV4-2 and TRBJ2-6; D call uncertain. CDR3 length: 17 residues. V was shortened by 3 bases and J by 2 bases, with 14 bases between the two germline ends. In germline, CDR1 is LGHNA, CDR2 YNFKEQ. The CDR3 region is CASSQLVVRAGANVLTF. The CDR3 bases are TGTGCCAGCAGCCAGCTGGTGGTCCGGGCTGGGGCCAACGTCCTGACTTTC.

This clone appeared a single time. This sequence joins TRBV10-3 and TRBJ2-5; TRBD1 agrees at 10 bases. This CDR3 has 14 residues. V was clipped by 6 bases and J by 5 bases; unmatched bases: 6. Germline values: CDR1 ENHRY, CDR2 SYGVKD. The CDR3 DNA is TGTGCCATCAGCCGGGACAGGGGTATGGAGACCCAGTACTTC. This codes for CAISRDRGMETQYF.

The V and J genes are TRBV29-1 and TRBJ2-1; D remains ambiguous. CDR3 length equals 11 residues. Germline CDR1 reads SQVTM; CDR2 reads ANQGSEA. The V and J ends lost 8 bases and 4 bases respectively, with 9 bases between them. In DNA form, the CDR3 reads TGCAGCACAACAGTATACAATGAGCAGTTCTTC. This sequence encodes CSTTVYNEQFF.

This clone is a singleton in its sample. The chain carries TRBV18 and TRBJ2-7; D ambiguous. V was trimmed by 1 base and J by 4 bases, leaving 5 bases between them. This CDR3 contains 12 residues. Germline V lookup: CDR1 KGHSH, CDR2 LQKENI. CDR3 sequence: CASSPQTYEQYF. The CDR3 nucleotides are TGTGCCAGCTCACCACAGACATACGAGCAGTACTTC.

Here the CDR3 DNA reads TGTGCCAGCAGTGATCCTGGGACAGGGGGCTTCGAGCAGTACTTC. This codes for CASSDPGTGGFEQYF. V is TRBV25-1 and J is TRBJ2-7, with TRBD1 identical over 12 bases. J was trimmed by 6 bases and V by 3 bases; bases with no gene match: 6. CDR1 MGHDK and CDR2 SYGVNS come from the germline V gene. This CDR3 is 15 amino acids long.

CDR3 protein: CASSQVEGNTEAFF. CDR3 nucleotide sequence: TGCGCCAGCAGCCAAGTCGAGGGGAACACTGAAGCTTTCTTT. This rearrangement joins TRBV4-1 to TRBJ1-1; no firm D call. Germline V gene lookup returns CDR1 MGHRA and CDR2 YSYEKL. Trimming cost V 1 base and J 1 base, with 7 bases left between them. The CDR3 is 14 amino acids.

The rearrangement joins TRBV5-6 to TRBJ2-3; D possibly corresponds to TRBD2 (6 bases). Trimming took 1 base from V and 4 from J, leaving 10 bases between them. The CDR3 runs to 14 residues. Germline CDR1 SGHDT, CDR2 YYEEEE. Here the CDR3 reads CASSLRLASDTQYF. The CDR3 bases are TGTGCCAGCAGCTTGAGGCTAGCGTCAGATACGCAGTATTTT.

The CDR3 protein is CASSSTDYGYTF. CDR3 in DNA: TGTGCCAGCAGTTCGACAGATTATGGCTACACCTTC. V and J are TRBV28 and TRBJ1-2, with D perhaps TRBD1 (5 bases). V was clipped by 4 bases and J by 5 bases, with 8 bases between them. This CDR3 is built from 12 residues. Looked up from germline, CDR1 is MDHEN and CDR2 is SYDVKM.

The chain carries TRBV27 and TRBJ1-4, with D perhaps matching TRBD1 (6 bases). The CDR3 spans 17 residues. CDR1 is MNHEY and CDR2 is SMNVEV in the germline V gene (reference sequence). V dropped 5 bases and J dropped 6 bases, with 22 bases sitting between them. The DNA of the CDR3 is TGTGCCAGCAGTGTTAAACCTCCGGGACAATGGGATGAAAAACTGTTTTTT. Amino acid sequence: CASSVKPPGQWDEKLFF.

This clone was seen a handful of times. This chain links TRBV7-7 with TRBJ2-1; 9 bases map to TRBD1. The V gene's germline CDR1 is SSHAT and CDR2 FNYEAQ (reference sequence). The CDR3 consists of 13 residues. Unmatched junction bases numbered 5, after V lost 4 bases and J lost 10 bases. CDR3 residues: CASSSQQGAEQFF. In nucleotides, the CDR3 is TGTGCCAGCAGCTCCCAACAGGGGGCCGAGCAGTTCTTC. Complete variable domain (other parts from reference TRBV7-7 and TRBJ2-1): GAGVSQSPRYKVTKRGQDVTLRCDPISSHATLYWYQQALGQGPEFLTYFNYEAQPDKSGLPSDRFSAERPEGSISTLTIQRTEQRDSAMYRCASSSQQGAEQFFGPGTRLTVL.

The chain has TRBV4-2 and TRBJ2-1; TRBD2 aligns across 10 bases. V lost 2 bases to trimming and J lost 12 bases; unmatched junction nucleotides: 4. This CDR3 is built from 13 residues. The germline V gene has CDR1 LGHNA and CDR2 YNFKEQ. The CDR3 reads CASSQLAGELQFF. CDR3 DNA: TGTGCCAGCAGCCAACTAGCGGGGGAGTTGCAGTTCTTC.

The J gene is TRBJ2-7, the V gene TRBV28; D gene uncertain. Trimming left V 5 bases short and J 4 bases short, with 6 bases between. Germline lookup yields CDR1 MDHEN and CDR2 SYDVKM. The CDR3 loop spans 11 amino acids. Here the CDR3 DNA reads TGTGCCAGCAGTACGGAGTACGAGCAGTACTTC. Its protein product is CASSTEYEQYF.

The rearrangement joins TRBV4-1 to TRBJ1-3, with D tentatively TRBD1 (6 bases). The germline V gene has CDR1 MGHRA and CDR2 YSYEKL. Trimming cost V 1 base and J 8 bases, with 18 bases left between them. The CDR3 sequence is 16 residues long. The CDR3 is CASSQATGGTKDTIYF. The CDR3 DNA follows: TGCGCCAGCAGCCAAGCGACGGGGGGCACTAAGGACACCATATATTTT.

The genes are TRBV6-6 and TRBJ2-7, with D possibly matching TRBD2 (6 bases). Trimming shortened V by 0 bases and J by 0 bases, and 6 bases separated the two germline ends. The germline gives CDR1 MNHNY, CDR2 SVGAGI (reference sequence). This CDR3 contains 14 residues. CDR3 residues: CASSYSGGSYEQYF. In DNA, the CDR3 is TGTGCCAGCAGTTACTCGGGGGGCTCCTACGAGCAGTACTTC.

V is TRBV7-9 and J is TRBJ1-4, with TRBD1 matching 7 bases. V lost 5 bases, J lost 8 bases, and 11 bases stayed unmatched. Germline CDR1 is SEHNR and CDR2 is FQNEAQ (reference sequence). The CDR3 consists of 15 residues. The CDR3 is CASSPRTGLGEKLFF. For the CDR3, the DNA is TGTGCCAGCAGCCCTCGGACAGGTCTAGGAGAAAAACTGTTTTTT.

This chain links TRBV4-1 with TRBJ2-2; 14 nucleotides line up with TRBD2. V was clipped by 4 bases and J by 3 bases; unmatched bases: 1. The V gene's germline CDR1 is MGHRA and CDR2 YSYEKL. The CDR3 extends over 16 amino acids. CDR3 residues: CASSRLAGGHTGELFF. The CDR3 DNA reads TGCGCCAGCAGCCGACTAGCGGGGGGGCACACCGGGGAGCTGTTTTTT.